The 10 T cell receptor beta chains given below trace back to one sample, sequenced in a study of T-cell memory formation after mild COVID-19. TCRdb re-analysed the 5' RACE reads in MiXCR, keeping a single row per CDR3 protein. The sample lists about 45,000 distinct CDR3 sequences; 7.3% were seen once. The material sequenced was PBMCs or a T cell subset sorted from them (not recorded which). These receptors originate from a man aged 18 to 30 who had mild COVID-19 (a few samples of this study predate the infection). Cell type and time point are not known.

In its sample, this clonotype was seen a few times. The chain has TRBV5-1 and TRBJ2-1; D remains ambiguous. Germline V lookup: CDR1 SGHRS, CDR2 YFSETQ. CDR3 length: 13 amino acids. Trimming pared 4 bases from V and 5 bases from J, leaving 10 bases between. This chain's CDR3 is CASSPEPHNEQFF. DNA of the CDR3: TGCGCCAGCAGCCCCGAACCACACAATGAGCAGTTCTTC.

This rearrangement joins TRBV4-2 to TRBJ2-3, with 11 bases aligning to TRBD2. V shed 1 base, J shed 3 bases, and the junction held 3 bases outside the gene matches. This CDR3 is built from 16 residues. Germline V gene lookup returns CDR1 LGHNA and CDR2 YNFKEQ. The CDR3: CASSQGVAGGTDTQYF. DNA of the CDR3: TGTGCCAGCAGCCAAGGCGTAGCGGGGGGGACAGATACGCAGTATTTT.

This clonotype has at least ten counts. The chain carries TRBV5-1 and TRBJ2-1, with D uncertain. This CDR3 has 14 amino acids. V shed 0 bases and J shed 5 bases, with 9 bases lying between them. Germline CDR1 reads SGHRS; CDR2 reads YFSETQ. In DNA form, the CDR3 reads TGCGCCAGCAGCTTGGGAGGCTTCAACAATGAGCAGTTCTTC. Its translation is CASSLGGFNNEQFF.

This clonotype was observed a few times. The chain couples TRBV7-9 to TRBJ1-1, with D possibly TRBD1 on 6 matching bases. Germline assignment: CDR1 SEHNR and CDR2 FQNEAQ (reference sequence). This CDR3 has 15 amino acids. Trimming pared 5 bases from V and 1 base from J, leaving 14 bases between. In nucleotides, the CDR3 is TGTGCCAGCAGCCCCGGTCGGGGGCAGAACACTGAAGCTTTCTTT. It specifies CASSPGRGQNTEAFF.

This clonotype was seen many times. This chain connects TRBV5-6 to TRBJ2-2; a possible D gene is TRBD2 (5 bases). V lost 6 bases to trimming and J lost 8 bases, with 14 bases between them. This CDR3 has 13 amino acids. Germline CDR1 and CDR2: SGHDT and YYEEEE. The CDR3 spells CASTPLRGGELFF. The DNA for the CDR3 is TGTGCCAGCACACCCCTCCGGGGTGGGGAGCTGTTTTTT.

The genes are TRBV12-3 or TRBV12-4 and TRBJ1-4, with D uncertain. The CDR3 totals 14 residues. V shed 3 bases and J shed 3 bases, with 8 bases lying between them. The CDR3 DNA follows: TGTGCCAGCAGTTTCTCCGCGGCTAATGAAAAACTGTTTTTT. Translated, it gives CASSFSAANEKLFF.

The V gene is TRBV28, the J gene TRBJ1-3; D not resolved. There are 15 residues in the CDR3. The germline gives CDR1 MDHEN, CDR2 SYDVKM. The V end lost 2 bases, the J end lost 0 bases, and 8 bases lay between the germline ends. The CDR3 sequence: CASSLPQSSGNTIYF. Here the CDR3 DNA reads TGTGCCAGCAGTTTACCTCAATCCTCTGGAAACACCATATATTTT.

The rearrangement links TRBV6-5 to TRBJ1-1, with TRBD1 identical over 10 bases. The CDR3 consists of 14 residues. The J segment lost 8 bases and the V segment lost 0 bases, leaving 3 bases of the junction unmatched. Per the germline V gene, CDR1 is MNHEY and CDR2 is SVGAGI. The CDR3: CASSYSRQGAEAFF. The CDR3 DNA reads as TGTGCCAGCAGTTACTCGAGACAGGGGGCCGAAGCTTTCTTT.

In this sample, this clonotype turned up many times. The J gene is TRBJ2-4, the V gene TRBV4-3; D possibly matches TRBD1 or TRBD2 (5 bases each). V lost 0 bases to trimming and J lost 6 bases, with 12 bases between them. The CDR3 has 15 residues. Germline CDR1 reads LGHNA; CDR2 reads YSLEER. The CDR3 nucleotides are TGCGCCAGCAGCCAAGATCTCTCTGGGACAAACATTCAGTACTTC. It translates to CASSQDLSGTNIQYF.

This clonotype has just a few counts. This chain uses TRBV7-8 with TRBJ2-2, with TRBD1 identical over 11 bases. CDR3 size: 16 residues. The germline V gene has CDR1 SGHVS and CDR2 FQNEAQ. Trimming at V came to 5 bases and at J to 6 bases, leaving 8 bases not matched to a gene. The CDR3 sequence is CASSPRGQGAAGELFF. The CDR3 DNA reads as TGTGCCAGCAGCCCCCGAGGACAGGGGGCAGCCGGGGAGCTGTTTTTT.